Described below is a single T cell receptor beta chain sequence and its context. As yet, its antigen is unknown. This sample stems from a study of long-term antiretroviral therapy in people with HIV. Study-wide findings and caveats: Transplant donor controls retained higher diversity, though diversity increased after ART. Blood obtained between the mid-2000s and the late 2010s may reflect older ART regimens.

All donors provided no fewer than one pre-ART and no fewer than two post-ART PBMC samples. Each specimen consisted of roughly 1-10 million cryopreserved PBMC prior to extraction of DNA. Trimming left V 6 bases short and J 4 bases short, with 12 bases between. CDR3 length: 13 amino acids. Germline V gene data show CDR1 as SGHTA and CDR2 as FQGNSA. The authors ran the immunoSEQ assay, v3.0, at survey level. Method: immunoSEQ multiplex PCR; TCRdb's copy keeps in-frame clones and lacks some. Among about 39,000 clones, 80% to 90% were seen once, and the ten largest hold 4%. The gene calls are TRBV7-2 and TRBJ1-2, with D possibly matching TRBD1 (5 bases). This TCR was sampled from a woman between 50 and 59 years old with HIV. The sample consisted of unsorted PBMCs, taken 1.2 years after starting antiretroviral therapy. In nucleotides, the CDR3 is TGTGCCAGCAGTTTCGGGGACCGCTATGGCTACACCTTC. Translated: CASSFGDRYGYTF.